This T cell receptor beta chain was identified in a study of CD8+CD57+ T cells in acquired aplastic anemia. Whole-study findings and limits: Sharing between patients and controls was observed for twenty-nine CD8+ CDR3 sequences.

Points on this clonotype: The antigen is undetermined.

The CDR3 spans 16 residues. V trimming: 3 bases; J trimming: 1 base; junction bases outside the gene matches: 3. Patients who underwent sequencing had shown CD8+CD57+ cell expansion by flow cytometry. Severe acquired aplastic anemia was present in all patients. Both TCR beta VDJ combination and CDR3 sequence profiling were carried out. Genomic DNA was the template for this profiling. TCRdb itself ran the reads through MiXCR, one entry per CDR3 protein. The repertoire consists of fewer than 200,000 distinct CDR3 sequences, with around half occurring once and the leading ten covering under 1.2%. The sample taken for sequencing was sorted CD4+, CD8+, or CD8+CD57+ T cells (not recorded which) from PBMCs. The receptor was derived from a human donor with aplastic anemia. The chain has TRBV12-3 or TRBV12-4 and TRBJ2-2; TRBD1 matches at 9 bases. CDR3 nucleotides: TGTGCCAGCAGTTTCGGACAGGGGATGAACACCGGGGAGCTGTTTTTT. This gives the protein CASSFGQGMNTGELFF.